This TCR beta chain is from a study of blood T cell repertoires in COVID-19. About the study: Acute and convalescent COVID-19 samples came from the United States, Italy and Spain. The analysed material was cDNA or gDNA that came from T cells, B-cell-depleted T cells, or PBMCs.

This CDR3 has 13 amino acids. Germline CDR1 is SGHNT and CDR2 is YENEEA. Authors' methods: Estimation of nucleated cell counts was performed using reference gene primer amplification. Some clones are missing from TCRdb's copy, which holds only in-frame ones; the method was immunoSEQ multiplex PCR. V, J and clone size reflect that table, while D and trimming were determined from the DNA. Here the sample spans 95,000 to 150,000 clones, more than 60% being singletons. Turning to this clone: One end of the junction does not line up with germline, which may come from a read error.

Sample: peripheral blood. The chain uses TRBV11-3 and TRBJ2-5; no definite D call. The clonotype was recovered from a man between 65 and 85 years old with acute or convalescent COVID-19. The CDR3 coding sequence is TGTGCCAGCAGCTTTGAGGTCCAAAAGACCCAGTACTTC. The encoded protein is CASSFEVQKTQYF.